This T cell receptor (beta chain) came from a study of T cells in lung cancer brain metastases. Study outcomes and limitations: DNA fragmentation in FFPE samples may have prevented full retrieval of the infiltrating T cell repertoire. Preoperative corticosteroid effects on brain metastasis T cell infiltration were not controlled.

Tumor areas were macrodissected from roughly five deparaffinized, unstained around 10 um sections guided by marked H&E slides. Data came from immunoSEQ multiplex PCR; TCRdb stores just in-frame clones and leaves some out. The sample shows about 1,500 clones, about 87% of them seen only once. Notes on this clone: Antigen unknown.

The V end lost 4 bases, the J end lost 4 bases, and 11 bases lay between the germline ends. CDR1 is SGHNT and CDR2 is YYREEE in the germline V gene (reference sequence). The CDR3 is 13 amino acids. This receptor was obtained from a man in his 60s with non-small cell lung cancer that had spread to the brain. This chain uses TRBV5-4 with TRBJ1-1; a weak D match, TRBD1 (5 bases). Sequenced input: tumor tissue from a brain metastasis. The CDR3 region is CASSQQRGTEAFF. The DNA for the CDR3 is TGTGCCAGCAGCCAACAGAGGGGCACTGAAGCTTTCTTT.